The rows below give T cell receptor beta chains drawn from one sample of a study of blood T cell repertoires in COVID-19. Clones were sequenced by immunoSEQ multiplex PCR, and TCRdb holds only the in-frame ones, with some missing. This sample has some 80,000 clones, with 70% to 85% found just once. The sequencing input was peripheral blood. Every receptor here comes from a woman between 50 and 59 years old with acute or convalescent COVID-19. CDR3s include the opening cysteine and the closing phenylalanine or tryptophan. Each record gives: clone size, D gene, V gene, J gene, CDR3 DNA, CDR3 protein. The D gene is left open where the match is weak. Size values are once, few and many counts, or a class for expanded clones, and some rows have none.

clone_size: .
d_call: .
v_call: TRBV6-2/TRBV6-3
j_call: TRBJ2-7
cdr3_nt: TGTGCCAGCAGTTACTCGACCCAGGGCCTCTACGAGCAGTACTTC
cdr3_aa: CASSYSTQGLYEQYF

clone_size: .
d_call: TRBD1
v_call: TRBV7-6
j_call: TRBJ2-3
cdr3_nt: TGTGCCAGCAGCTCCAATTCGTGGGGGGACAGGGCCACAGATACGCAGTATTTT
cdr3_aa: CASSSNSWGDRATDTQYF

clone_size: .
d_call: TRBD1
v_call: TRBV28
j_call: TRBJ1-2
cdr3_nt: TGTGCCAGCAGTTTGGTGACAGGGGGCGCCCGAGGAGGCTACACCTTC
cdr3_aa: CASSLVTGGARGGYTF

clone_size: .
d_call: TRBD2
v_call: TRBV4-2
j_call: TRBJ2-2
cdr3_nt: TGTGCCAGCAGCCAAGGGGAAGCGGGGGGCCTCGGGGAGCTGTTTTTT
cdr3_aa: CASSQGEAGGLGELFF

clone_size: .
d_call: .
v_call: TRBV19
j_call: TRBJ1-1
cdr3_nt: TGTGCCAGTAGTACCCATGTCATGAACACTGAAGCTTTCTTT
cdr3_aa: CASSTHVMNTEAFF

clone_size: .
d_call: TRBD1
v_call: TRBV4-2
j_call: TRBJ1-4
cdr3_nt: TGTGCCAGCAGCCAAGATAACAGGGGAGAGGAAAAACTGTTTTTT
cdr3_aa: CASSQDNRGEEKLFF

clone_size: .
d_call: .
v_call: TRBV9
j_call: TRBJ2-1
cdr3_nt: TGTGCCAGCATCAGTAGTCCCTGGGTCCACTTTTTACTACCCAACAATGAGCAGTTCTTC
cdr3_aa: CASISSPWVHFLLPNNEQFF

clone_size: .
d_call: .
v_call: TRBV6-2/TRBV6-3
j_call: TRBJ1-5
cdr3_nt: TGTGCCAGCACCCCCCGGCGGGACGGGAGCAATCAGCCCCAGCATTTT
cdr3_aa: CASTPRRDGSNQPQHF

clone_size: .
d_call: TRBD2
v_call: TRBV20-1
j_call: TRBJ2-1
cdr3_nt: TGCAGTGCTAGTTTGCGGGGGGGCCCCTACAATGAGCAGTTCTTC
cdr3_aa: CSASLRGGPYNEQFF

clone_size: .
d_call: .
v_call: TRBV28
j_call: TRBJ2-2
cdr3_nt: TGTGCCAGCAATGATCCCAGGGTGCTCACCGGGGAGCTGTTTTTT
cdr3_aa: CASNDPRVLTGELFF

clone_size: .
d_call: TRBD1
v_call: TRBV10-3
j_call: TRBJ1-5
cdr3_nt: TGTGCCATCAGTGACTCGGACAGGGGGTATCAGCCCCAGCATTTT
cdr3_aa: CAISDSDRGYQPQHF

clone_size: .
d_call: .
v_call: TRBV18
j_call: TRBJ2-5
cdr3_nt: TGTGCCAGCTCACCGGGACGGGAGAAAGAGACCCAGTACTTC
cdr3_aa: CASSPGREKETQYF

clone_size: .
d_call: TRBD1
v_call: TRBV5-5
j_call: TRBJ1-4
cdr3_nt: TGTGCCAGCAGCGTGGGGACAGGGACTCGGGAGCGGGAAAAACTGTTTTTT
cdr3_aa: CASSVGTGTREREKLFF

clone_size: .
d_call: .
v_call: TRBV5-1
j_call: TRBJ1-2
cdr3_nt: TGCGCCAGCAGCTTTAGTCAGGGCAACTATGGCTACACCTTC
cdr3_aa: CASSFSQGNYGYTF

clone_size: .
d_call: .
v_call: TRBV29-1
j_call: TRBJ1-4
cdr3_nt: TGCAGCGTTGAAGGGGGGAGGACTAATGAAAAACTGTTTTTT
cdr3_aa: CSVEGGRTNEKLFF

clone_size: .
d_call: .
v_call: TRBV20-1
j_call: TRBJ2-5
cdr3_nt: TGCAGTGCTAGCGGGGAAGAGACCCAGTACTTC
cdr3_aa: CSASGEETQYF

clone_size: .
d_call: .
v_call: TRBV5-5
j_call: TRBJ1-1
cdr3_nt: TGTGCCAGCAGCTACCACACTACCAACAGGACGGCAAGGGTGGCTTTCTTT
cdr3_aa: CASSYHTTNRTARVAFF

clone_size: .
d_call: TRBD1
v_call: TRBV5-1
j_call: TRBJ2-1
cdr3_nt: TGCGCCAGCAGCTCACAGGGGCCTGCCGGGTCCAATGAGCAGTTCTTC
cdr3_aa: CASSSQGPAGSNEQFF

clone_size: .
d_call: .
v_call: TRBV18
j_call: TRBJ1-2
cdr3_nt: TGTGCCAGCTCACCACTCCAGGGTGACTATGGCTACACCTTC
cdr3_aa: CASSPLQGDYGYTF

clone_size: .
d_call: .
v_call: TRBV24-1
j_call: TRBJ2-1
cdr3_nt: TGTGCCACCAGTGATCTACAGGGTAATGAGCAGTTCTTC
cdr3_aa: CATSDLQGNEQFF

clone_size: once
d_call: .
v_call: TRBV5-1
j_call: TRBJ2-5
cdr3_nt: TGCGCCAGCAGCTACCAGCTGGGGGGGGCCCAAGAGACCCAGTACTTC
cdr3_aa: CASSYQLGGAQETQYF

clone_size: .
d_call: .
v_call: TRBV19
j_call: TRBJ2-1
cdr3_nt: TGTGCCAGCGAGGGCCATTCCTACAATGAGCAGTTCTTC
cdr3_aa: CASEGHSYNEQFF

clone_size: .
d_call: .
v_call: TRBV10-3
j_call: TRBJ1-2
cdr3_nt: TGTGCCATCAGCGACGGGAGGCAGGTCTCCTATGGCTACACCTTC
cdr3_aa: CAISDGRQVSYGYTF

clone_size: once
d_call: .
v_call: TRBV7-3
j_call: TRBJ2-6
cdr3_nt: TGTGCCAGCAGCTTTGAGGCGGCAGGGAAGTCTGGGGCCAACGTCCTGACTTTC
cdr3_aa: CASSFEAAGKSGANVLTF

clone_size: .
d_call: .
v_call: TRBV7-9
j_call: TRBJ1-1
cdr3_nt: TGTGCCAGCACCCACAGGGTGAGTTTGTGGAATACTGAAGCTTTCTTT
cdr3_aa: CASTHRVSLWNTEAFF

clone_size: .
d_call: .
v_call: TRBV3-1/TRBV3-2
j_call: TRBJ1-2
cdr3_nt: TGTGCCAGCAGCCACGGGGAGGACTATGGCTACACCTTC
cdr3_aa: CASSHGEDYGYTF

clone_size: .
d_call: .
v_call: TRBV7-9
j_call: TRBJ2-7
cdr3_nt: TGTGCCAGCTCCCCGGACAATACCTACGAGCAGTACTTC
cdr3_aa: CASSPDNTYEQYF

clone_size: .
d_call: .
v_call: TRBV27
j_call: TRBJ1-2
cdr3_nt: TGTGCCAGCAGTTTACGCCCCCTCGGAGATGGCTACACCTTC
cdr3_aa: CASSLRPLGDGYTF

clone_size: .
d_call: .
v_call: TRBV9
j_call: TRBJ2-7
cdr3_nt: TGTGCCAGCAGCGCGGGGACACAGCATGACTCCTACGAGCAGTACTTC
cdr3_aa: CASSAGTQHDSYEQYF

clone_size: .
d_call: TRBD1
v_call: TRBV7-2
j_call: TRBJ2-7
cdr3_nt: TGTGCCAGCAGTCAGACGGGACAGGGGATCCACGAGCAGTACTTC
cdr3_aa: CASSQTGQGIHEQYF

clone_size: .
d_call: TRBD1
v_call: TRBV19
j_call: TRBJ1-2
cdr3_nt: TGTGCCAGTAGTACAGGGGGCTATGGCTACACCTTC
cdr3_aa: CASSTGGYGYTF

clone_size: .
d_call: .
v_call: TRBV28
j_call: TRBJ1-2
cdr3_nt: TGTGCCAGCAGTTCGACAGGAACGGGGACCTTC
cdr3_aa: CASSSTGTGTF

clone_size: once
d_call: TRBD2
v_call: TRBV7-2
j_call: TRBJ2-7
cdr3_nt: TGTGCCAGCAGCTACCTAGCGGGAGGCCCCTACGAGCAGTACTTC
cdr3_aa: CASSYLAGGPYEQYF

clone_size: .
d_call: .
v_call: TRBV7-2
j_call: TRBJ2-5
cdr3_nt: TGTGCCAGCAGCTCGACAGGACGCCTTCCGGAGACCCAGTACTTC
cdr3_aa: CASSSTGRLPETQYF

clone_size: .
d_call: .
v_call: TRBV12-3/TRBV12-4
j_call: TRBJ1-1
cdr3_nt: TGTGCCAGCAGTTACAGGGTCGCTGAAGCTTTCTTT
cdr3_aa: CASSYRVAEAFF

clone_size: few
d_call: .
v_call: TRBV7-2
j_call: TRBJ1-6
cdr3_nt: TGTGCCAGCAGCTTAGAGCGAGATTCACCCCTCCACTTT
cdr3_aa: CASSLERDSPLHF

clone_size: .
d_call: TRBD2
v_call: TRBV7-3
j_call: TRBJ2-6
cdr3_nt: TGTGCCAGCAGCTTACTAGCGGGGGATTTCTCTGGGGCCAACGTCCTGACTTTC
cdr3_aa: CASSLLAGDFSGANVLTF

clone_size: once
d_call: .
v_call: TRBV27
j_call: TRBJ2-2
cdr3_nt: TGTGCCAGCAGTGGACAGTTCAGGGCCCCGACGAGGACCGGGGAGCTGTTTTTT
cdr3_aa: CASSGQFRAPTRTGELFF

clone_size: .
d_call: TRBD1
v_call: TRBV5-6
j_call: TRBJ2-4
cdr3_nt: TGTGCCAGCAGCTTGGGCAGGGGGAAAAACATTCAGTACTTC
cdr3_aa: CASSLGRGKNIQYF

clone_size: .
d_call: TRBD2
v_call: TRBV18
j_call: TRBJ2-3
cdr3_nt: TGTGCCAGCTCGCTTAGCGGGAACACAGATACGCAGTATTTT
cdr3_aa: CASSLSGNTDTQYF

clone_size: .
d_call: .
v_call: TRBV18
j_call: TRBJ1-1
cdr3_nt: TGTGCCAGCTCACCAGTCCTCACAGGACTGAACACTGAAGCTTTCTTT
cdr3_aa: CASSPVLTGLNTEAFF

clone_size: .
d_call: .
v_call: TRBV7-3
j_call: TRBJ2-3
cdr3_nt: TGTGCCAGCAGCTTACTCGCGGGGTACACAGATACGCAGTATTTT
cdr3_aa: CASSLLAGYTDTQYF

clone_size: .
d_call: TRBD1
v_call: TRBV30
j_call: TRBJ1-6
cdr3_nt: TGTGCCTGGAGCGCCCCGGGACAGGGAAGAAATTCACCCCTCCACTTT
cdr3_aa: CAWSAPGQGRNSPLHF

clone_size: .
d_call: .
v_call: TRBV10-3
j_call: TRBJ1-4
cdr3_nt: TGTGCCACCTCGAGCCAGGGTGAAAAACTGTTTTTT
cdr3_aa: CATSSQGEKLFF

clone_size: .
d_call: TRBD1
v_call: TRBV6-4
j_call: TRBJ2-3
cdr3_nt: TGTGCCAGCAGTACCACAGGGGGTTCGTTAGATACGCAGTATTTT
cdr3_aa: CASSTTGGSLDTQYF

clone_size: .
d_call: .
v_call: TRBV7-6
j_call: TRBJ2-3
cdr3_nt: TGTGCCAGCAGCGACCAGACGCCAGGGATCGGGACAGATACGCAGTATTTT
cdr3_aa: CASSDQTPGIGTDTQYF

clone_size: .
d_call: TRBD2
v_call: TRBV28
j_call: TRBJ2-1
cdr3_nt: TGTGCCAGCAACCCTGGGGCGGGAGGGTCCTACAATGAGCAGTTCTTC
cdr3_aa: CASNPGAGGSYNEQFF

clone_size: .
d_call: .
v_call: TRBV7-9
j_call: TRBJ2-2
cdr3_nt: TGTGCCAGCACCCGTGGGGCTGAAACCGGGGAGCTGTTTTTT
cdr3_aa: CASTRGAETGELFF

clone_size: .
d_call: .
v_call: TRBV14
j_call: TRBJ1-6
cdr3_nt: TGTGCCAGCAGCCCGTCGGGTAGTTCACCCCTCCACTTT
cdr3_aa: CASSPSGSSPLHF

clone_size: .
d_call: .
v_call: TRBV20-1
j_call: TRBJ2-2
cdr3_nt: TGCAGTGCTAGTATTACAGCGAACACCGGGGAGCTGTTTTTT
cdr3_aa: CSASITANTGELFF

clone_size: .
d_call: .
v_call: TRBV30
j_call: TRBJ2-1
cdr3_nt: TGTGCCTGGAGTAGGACCGTTGGGACTTCTTTTAGGGATGAGCAGTTCTTC
cdr3_aa: CAWSRTVGTSFRDEQFF

clone_size: .
d_call: .
v_call: TRBV4-1
j_call: TRBJ2-2
cdr3_nt: TGCGCCAGCAGCCAAGATGTGGGGCGTCCCGGGGAGCTGTTTTTT
cdr3_aa: CASSQDVGRPGELFF